This T cell receptor beta chain was found in a study of shared clonotypes between healthy human individuals. About the research overall: Those who served as donors were a couple of women and a few men between the ages of 18 and 49. Study results and limitations: Estimated richness was generally greater in naive than memory subsets. When compared with the clonotypes that were shared by all four sorted-subset donors, the non-shared clonotypes turned out to have lower generation probabilities.

Trimming stripped 5 bases from V and 4 bases from J, with 15 bases between. This CDR3 contains 14 residues. CDR1 is LNHNV, CDR2 YYDKDF, per germline (reference sequence). Turning to this clone: As yet, its antigen is unknown.

Sequencing used immunoSEQ multiplex PCR; TCRdb keeps in-frame clones, though not all of them. Of fewer than 800,000 clones listed, about 90% are singletons. Naive CD8 cells comprised CD45RO-negative, CCR7-positively selected cells, excluding terminally differentiated effector memory CD45RA+ cells. Each sample came from a Caucasian adult donor living in Nashville, Tennessee. This sequence originates from a young man in good health. V is TRBV15 and J is TRBJ2-7; D is perhaps TRBD2 (6 bases). The sample was naive CD8+ T cells sorted from blood. The CDR3, as DNA: TGTGCCACCAGCCAACCGGGACTCTTATACGAGCAGTACTTC. This translates into CATSQPGLLYEQYF.